The 18 T cell receptor beta chains presented below share a single source sample, sequenced in a study of sequential checkpoint blockade in melanoma (dated by TCRdb to about 2019). The treatment or condition label corresponds to: randomized to nivolumab then ipilimumab (arm A) or the reverse (arm B). Library preparation was by the immunoSEQ multiplex PCR assay. TCRdb's version of the immuneACCESS table is confined to in-frame rearrangements and falls short of the full clone set. An unresolved V gene accounts for under half of the shortfall where checked; the remainder is of unknown origin. For this sample there are 2,700 or so clones; 15% to 20% appear just once. The top ten clonotypes cover around 20% of the sample. This specimen was tumor tissue (inferred from file names), taken from a patient given nivolumab and ipilimumab in sequence. The source is a human donor with melanoma.

This clone was detected a few times. The chain recombines TRBV18 with TRBJ2-7, with a possible D match to TRBD1 (6 bases). Germline loops: CDR1 KGHSH, CDR2 LQKENI. The CDR3 runs to 15 residues. V was cut by 5 bases and J by 3 bases, with 17 bases left in between. CDR3 sequence reads: CASSTGQPDFYEQYF. The CDR3 DNA sequence: TGTGCCAGCTCAACTGGACAGCCTGATTTCTACGAGCAGTACTTC.

The chain couples TRBV5-1 to TRBJ1-5, with TRBD1 as a possible D gene (6 bases). Trimming removed 4 bases at V and 4 bases at J, with 15 bases between. The CDR3 covers 15 residues. Per germline, CDR1 SGHRS and CDR2 YFSETQ. CDR3 protein: CASSPEGGRNQPQHF. CDR3 bases: TGCGCCAGCAGCCCGGAGGGGGGTCGGAATCAGCCCCAGCATTTT. The full variable domain, completed using reference TRBV5-1 and TRBJ1-5, is KAGVTQTPRYLIKTRGQQVTLSCSPISGHRSVSWYQQTPGQGLQFLFEYFSETQRNKGNFPGRFSGRQFSNSRSEMNVSTLELGDSALYLCASSPEGGRNQPQHFGDGTRLSIL.

V and J are TRBV29-1 and TRBJ2-1, with 11 bases identical to TRBD1. In germline, CDR1 is SQVTM, CDR2 ANQGSEA. Trimming took 7 bases from V and 9 from J; bases not matched to a gene: 8. This CDR3 has 13 amino acids. CDR3 sequence: CSGRLGTGGEQFF. Here the CDR3 DNA reads TGCAGCGGCCGACTAGGGACAGGGGGTGAGCAGTTCTTC.

The chain uses TRBV19 and TRBJ2-2, with D perhaps assigned TRBD1 or TRBD2 (6 bases each). The CDR3 covers 16 residues. CDR1 LNHDA and CDR2 SQIVND come from the germline V gene (reference sequence). The V and J ends lost 6 bases and 2 bases respectively, with 16 bases between them. Here the CDR3 reads CASRPLWGANTGELFF. The CDR3 DNA follows: TGTGCCAGTAGGCCTTTGTGGGGGGCTAACACCGGGGAGCTGTTTTTT.

This chain connects TRBV5-1 to TRBJ2-1; weak D call: TRBD1 (6 bases). The CDR3 runs 14 residues. The germline gives CDR1 SGHRS, CDR2 YFSETQ. The ends were cut back, 6 bases at V and 8 bases at J, with 18 bases in the middle. The CDR3, as DNA: TGCGCCAGCACCCCGGACCTAAAGGGGGATGAGCAGTTCTTC. Residues: CASTPDLKGDEQFF.

This clone is labeled medium-sized (0.01 to 0.1%). V and J are TRBV6-8 and TRBJ1-2; the D gene is possibly TRBD1 (6 bases). The V gene lost 5 bases and the J gene lost 4 bases, with 14 bases spanning the gap. The CDR3 totals 14 residues. CDR1 MNHGY and CDR2 SAAAGT come from the germline V gene. CDR3 region: CASSIRGVLYGYTF. CDR3 in DNA: TGTGCCAGCAGTATCAGGGGCGTCCTCTATGGCTACACCTTC.

A few counts support this clone. The chain carries TRBV7-8 and TRBJ2-2; D is possibly TRBD1 or TRBD2 (5 bases each). Trimming stripped 2 bases from V and 10 bases from J, with 11 bases between. This CDR3 comprises 13 residues. Germline CDR1 SGHVS, CDR2 FQNEAQ. The CDR3 loop reads CASSLWGPPELFF. The CDR3 nucleotides are TGTGCCAGCAGCTTATGGGGACCTCCGGAGCTGTTTTTT.

The chain employs TRBV28 and TRBJ2-7; a possible D gene is TRBD1 (6 bases). Germline CDR1 reads MDHEN; CDR2 reads SYDVKM. CDR3 length: 15 residues. V lost 4 bases and J 2 bases, leaving 15 bases between the germline ends. The CDR3 spells CASSSLDTGPYEQYF. CDR3 coding DNA: TGTGCCAGCAGTTCCCTGGACACAGGGCCCTACGAGCAGTACTTC.

This clone came up many times. The V call is TRBV6-8, the J call TRBJ1-5; no clear D gene. Germline V gives CDR1 MNHGY, CDR2 SAAAGT. The V gene lost 8 bases and the J gene lost 2 bases, with 16 bases spanning the gap. CDR3 length equals 15 residues. CDR3 sequence (DNA): TGTGCCAGCCATTTTACTCCATGGGGCAATCAGCCCCAGCATTTT. It specifies CASHFTPWGNQPQHF.

The chain employs TRBV9 and TRBJ2-1; TRBD1 matches 10 bases. The CDR3 covers 15 residues. Germline V gene lookup returns CDR1 SGDLS and CDR2 YYNGEE. V shed 5 bases and J 2 bases; nucleotides not matched to a gene: 4. For the CDR3, the DNA is TGTGCCAGCAGGGACAGGGGGGAGACCTACAATGAGCAGTTCTTC. Amino acid sequence: CASRDRGETYNEQFF.

This clone has only a few counts. The chain links TRBV28 to TRBJ2-3, with D unclear. The CDR3 covers 14 residues. Germline CDR1 is MDHEN and CDR2 is SYDVKM. Trimming removed 8 bases from V and 0 bases from J, with 12 bases in between. For the CDR3, the DNA is TGTGCCAGCCTTAGCCGCTTGAGCACAGATACGCAGTATTTT. This encodes CASLSRLSTDTQYF.

By proportion, this clone is medium-sized. This chain uses TRBV9 with TRBJ2-6; the D is unclear. This CDR3 region has 14 residues. Germline-derived CDR1 and CDR2 are SGDLS and YYNGEE. Trimming pared 3 bases from V and 2 bases from J, leaving 6 bases between. DNA of the CDR3: TGTGCCAGCAGCGGACGCGCTGGGGCCAACGTCCTGACTTTC. Amino acid sequence: CASSGRAGANVLTF. The complete variable domain, with remaining parts taken from reference TRBV9 and TRBJ2-6, reads DSGVTQTPKHLITATGQRVTLRCSPRSGDLSVYWYQQSLDQGLQFLIQYYNGEERAKGNILERFSAQQFPDLHSELNLSSLELGDSALYFCASSGRAGANVLTFGAGSRLTVL.

This chain connects TRBV6-8 to TRBJ2-1, with no clear D. Germline V lookup: CDR1 MNHGY, CDR2 SAAAGT. The CDR3 runs 14 residues. Trimming pared 5 bases from V and 6 bases from J, leaving 14 bases between. The CDR3 protein is CASSTPVAGNEQFF. The CDR3 DNA follows: TGTGCCAGCAGTACCCCCGTCGCTGGCAATGAGCAGTTCTTC.

Ten or more counts support this clone. The chain carries TRBV11-3 and TRBJ1-5; the match to TRBD1 covers 9 bases. This CDR3 comprises 14 residues. Trimming took 4 bases from V and 6 from J; bases not matched to a gene: 4. Looked up from germline, CDR1 is SGHNT and CDR2 is YENEEA. The CDR3 region has the DNA TGTGCCAGCAGCTATACAGGGGGCCTTCAGCCCCAGCATTTT. This encodes CASSYTGGLQPQHF.

This clone was detected only a few times. V is TRBV6-7 and J is TRBJ2-1, with D unresolved. TRBV6-7 has ORF status, its function being uncertain. The V gene lost 3 bases and the J gene lost 8 bases, with 5 bases spanning the gap. The CDR3 runs to 11 residues. The CDR3 region has the DNA TGTGCCAGCAGTTATTATGATGAGCAGTTCTTC. Amino acid sequence: CASSYYDEQFF.

This sequence joins TRBV9 and TRBJ2-3; D remains ambiguous. The CDR3 has 14 amino acids. V lost 5 bases and J 2 bases, leaving 12 bases between the germline ends. Germline V lookup: CDR1 SGDLS, CDR2 YYNGEE. The CDR3 protein is CASRREGITDTQYF. As DNA, the CDR3 is TGTGCCAGCAGAAGGGAAGGGATCACAGATACGCAGTATTTT.

V gene TRBV14 combines with J gene TRBJ2-3, with D perhaps assigned TRBD1 or TRBD2 (8 bases each). This CDR3 is built from 21 residues. Germline-derived CDR1 and CDR2 are SGHDN and FVKESK. The V and J ends lost 0 bases and 4 bases respectively, with 29 bases between them. The CDR3 DNA reads TGTGCCAGCAGCCAAGATCGGTTTAGGACAGGGTGGAGCGGGAGCCCAGATACGCAGTATTTT. Encoded protein: CASSQDRFRTGWSGSPDTQYF.

This clone came up a few times. The chain uses TRBV5-1 and TRBJ1-1; no reliable D call. This CDR3 contains 15 residues. Germline lookup yields CDR1 SGHRS and CDR2 YFSETQ. The V end was cut by 3 bases, the J end by 5 bases, with 17 bases between. The CDR3 loop reads CASSSSGPGRTEAFF. The CDR3, as DNA: TGCGCCAGCAGCTCATCCGGACCGGGCAGGACTGAAGCTTTCTTT.